These 10 T cell receptor beta chains share one sample of origin, sequenced in a study of STAT5B mutations in CD4+ large granular lymphocyte leukemia. Sequencing was performed with immunoSEQ multiplex PCR; in TCRdb, only in-frame clones are kept and a portion is missing. Of tens of thousands of clones detected, approximately 67% appear once; the ten largest clones hold around 1.7%. The sequencing input was CD4+ T cells from blood buffy coats. All receptors come from a human donor in good health.

This clone was detected a few times. The chain carries TRBV6-5 and TRBJ1-5; D not resolved. CDR1 MNHEY and CDR2 SVGAGI come from the germline V gene. Trimming took 8 bases from V and 4 from J, leaving 15 bases between them. The CDR3 covers 14 residues. CDR3 sequence (DNA): TGTGCCAGCCGAGAAGGTGGGTCTAATCAGCCCCAGCATTTT. Its translation is CASREGGSNQPQHF.

This chain links TRBV11-3 with TRBJ1-2; 8 nucleotides agree with TRBD1. The V and J ends lost 11 bases and 0 bases, in that order; junction bases with no gene match: 14. The CDR3 sequence is 16 residues long. Germline V CDR1 and CDR2: SGHNT, YENEEA. The CDR3 DNA sequence: TGTGCCGCTAACTCGGACAGGGTAGGGACTAACTATGGCTACACCTTC. Translating gives CAANSDRVGTNYGYTF.

V gene TRBV7-2 combines with J gene TRBJ2-1; D may be TRBD1 (6 bases). The CDR3 loop spans 17 amino acids. The V gene's germline CDR1 is SGHTA and CDR2 FQGNSA. The germline V and J ends were trimmed by 5 bases and 6 bases, with 23 bases remaining between them. In nucleotides, the CDR3 is TGTGCCAGCAGCACCCGTCCTCAGGGGTCTAAGCCCAATGAGCAGTTCTTC. It yields the protein CASSTRPQGSKPNEQFF.

This chain links TRBV9 with TRBJ1-2; 9 bases map to TRBD1. CDR1 is SGDLS and CDR2 is YYNGEE in the germline V gene. CDR3 length: 16 residues. Trimming cost V 1 base and J 1 base; bases outside gene matches: 5. The CDR3 region is CASSVSGQGLNYGYTF. CDR3 DNA sequence: TGTGCCAGCAGCGTATCAGGACAGGGGCTTAACTATGGCTACACCTTC.

V is TRBV4-1 and J is TRBJ2-3; D gene uncertain. The germline V gene encodes CDR1 MGHRA and CDR2 YSYEKL. This CDR3 has 14 amino acids. With 0 bases removed from V and 6 bases from J, the gap between germline ends came to 10 bases. This CDR3 reads CASSQDPLRDTQYF. The CDR3 DNA reads as TGCGCCAGCAGCCAAGATCCTCTGAGGGATACGCAGTATTTT.

The J gene is TRBJ2-2, the V gene TRBV7-2; D gene ambiguous. CDR3 size: 14 residues. CDR1 and CDR2 from the germline V gene are SGHTA and FQGNSA. V lost 1 base, J lost 4 bases, and 7 bases lay in between. The CDR3 protein is CASSLGRTTGELFF. The CDR3 nucleotides read TGTGCCAGCAGCTTAGGAAGGACCACCGGGGAGCTGTTTTTT.

The rearrangement links TRBV27 to TRBJ1-4; D gene unclear. The CDR3 consists of 16 residues. The V gene lost 6 bases and the J gene lost 7 bases, with 21 bases spanning the gap. Germline V gene data show CDR1 as MNHEY and CDR2 as SMNVEV (reference sequence). In DNA form, the CDR3 reads TGTGCCAGCAGGCCCCACAAGGCTCCCTCGGGTGAAAAACTGTTTTTT. This translates into CASRPHKAPSGEKLFF.

This clone was picked up a small number of times. The CDR3 coding sequence is TGTGCCAGCAGCTTAGTGGGAGGGCGTACTGAAGCTTTCTTT. Its protein product is CASSLVGGRTEAFF. The rearrangement uses TRBV7-9 and TRBJ1-1, with no clear D. Germline V gives CDR1 SEHNR, CDR2 FQNEAQ (reference sequence). CDR3 size: 14 residues. V was clipped by 1 base and J by 5 bases, with 11 bases between them.

CDR3 nucleotide sequence: TGTGCCAGCAGTTTACGACAGGGGGGTCACTCCTACGAGCAGTACTTC. Its protein is CASSLRQGGHSYEQYF. The gene calls are TRBV2 and TRBJ2-7; 9 bases fit TRBD1. The V and J ends lost 5 bases and 0 bases, in that order; junction bases with no gene match: 8. CDR1 SNHLY and CDR2 FYNNEI come from the germline V gene. The CDR3 runs to 16 residues.

This sequence joins TRBV19 and TRBJ1-2, with a tentative D call TRBD1 (5 bases). The CDR3 extends over 17 amino acids. Germline lookup yields CDR1 LNHDA and CDR2 SQIVND (reference sequence). The germline V and J ends were trimmed by 4 bases and 1 base, with 19 bases remaining between them. The CDR3 is CASSTGGGVSYNYGYTF. In DNA, the CDR3 is TGTGCCAGTAGTACGGGCGGAGGGGTCAGCTATAACTATGGCTACACCTTC. The whole variable domain, filled in from reference TRBV19 and TRBJ1-2, reads DGGITQSPKYLFRKEGQNVTLSCEQNLNHDAMYWYRQDPGQGLRLIYYSQIVNDFQKGDIAEGYSVSREKKESFPLTVTSAQKNPTAFYLCASSTGGGVSYNYGYTFGSGTRLTVV.